This T cell receptor beta chain was profiled in a study of blood T cell repertoires in COVID-19. This clone appeared once. Some clones are missing from TCRdb's copy, which holds only in-frame ones; the method was immunoSEQ multiplex PCR. The repertoire holds under 140,000 clones, with approximately 90% as singletons. With 1 base removed from V and 2 bases from J, the gap between germline ends came to 6 bases. The CDR3 is 12 amino acids. The germline gives CDR1 GTSNPN, CDR2 SVGIG (reference sequence). V is TRBV30 and J is TRBJ2-7; D is unclear. The source is a woman in her fifties or sixties with acute or convalescent COVID-19. Sequences were obtained from peripheral blood. The CDR3 DNA follows: TGTGCCTGGAGTGGAGGCCCCTACGAGCAGTACTTC. Translating it yields CAWSGGPYEQYF.